This entry lists 23 T cell receptor beta chains sequenced from one sample in a study of Graves' ophthalmopathy and Graves' hyperthyroidism. TCR beta CDR3 amplification used RNA transcripts. First-round RT-PCR with HTBI primers preceded a second-round multiplex PCR. TCRdb re-derived calls from the multiplex PCR reads in MiXCR, one entry per CDR3 protein. The sample lists hundreds of thousands of distinct CDR3 sequences, 15% occurring once. The sequencing sample was made of peripheral blood. All receptors derive from a woman under 30 with stable Graves' hyperthyroidism.

This clonotype has a count of ten or more. The chain employs TRBV28 and TRBJ2-6; D gene uncertain. The CDR3 runs 13 residues. Germline values: CDR1 MDHEN, CDR2 SYDVKM. The germline V and J ends were trimmed by 6 bases and 2 bases, with 5 bases remaining between them. The CDR3 DNA is TGTGCCAGCAGGGCGGCTGGGGCCAACGTCCTGACTTTC. As protein: CASRAAGANVLTF.

This clonotype came up many times. The chain employs TRBV2 and TRBJ1-5, with 7 positions matching TRBD1. J gave up 5 bases and V 10 bases, and 8 bases lay outside the gene matches. Germline CDR1 is SNHLY and CDR2 is FYNNEI. CDR3 length: 13 residues. The CDR3 here is CATRATGDQPQHF. As DNA, the CDR3 is TGTGCCACCCGTGCTACAGGGGATCAGCCCCAGCATTTT.

This clonotype came up many times. The gene calls are TRBV7-9 and TRBJ2-5; 7 bases align to TRBD1. V lost 1 base and J lost 1; bases outside the gene matches: 6. Germline assignment: CDR1 SEHNR and CDR2 FQNEAQ (reference sequence). The CDR3 contains 16 residues. CDR3 protein: CASSLGIGGGQETQYF. CDR3 bases: TGTGCCAGCAGCTTAGGAATAGGGGGCGGCCAAGAGACCCAGTACTTC.

At least ten counts were recorded for this clonotype. The chain combines TRBV27 with TRBJ1-5; TRBD1 matches 7 bases. V was clipped by 5 bases and J by 2 bases; unmatched bases: 6. Germline loops: CDR1 MNHEY, CDR2 SMNVEV (reference sequence). The CDR3 sequence is 15 residues long. In DNA, the CDR3 is TGTGCCAGCAGTCCCCCCGGACAGGGCAATCAGCCCCAGCATTTT. Its translation is CASSPPGQGNQPQHF.

The rearrangement links TRBV6-5 to TRBJ1-6, with 8 bases fitting TRBD1. This CDR3 has 13 residues. Unmatched junction bases numbered 3, after V lost 8 bases and J lost 6 bases. The germline V gene encodes CDR1 MNHEY and CDR2 SVGAGI. CDR3 nucleotide sequence: TGTGCCAGCGCGGGACAGGTTAATTCACCCCTCCACTTT. This encodes CASAGQVNSPLHF.

A few counts support this clonotype. The chain uses TRBV11-1 and TRBJ2-3, with 8 bases identical to TRBD2. There are 17 residues in the CDR3. V lost 3 bases to trimming and J lost 2 bases; unmatched junction nucleotides: 10. Germline CDR1 is SGHAT and CDR2 is FQDESV (reference sequence). The CDR3 DNA reads TGTGCCAGCAGCTTGGCGGGAGGAGGCCCTAACACAGATACGCAGTATTTT. Amino acid sequence: CASSLAGGGPNTDTQYF.

This clonotype was detected many times. This sequence joins TRBV19 and TRBJ1-1, with 7 bases that match TRBD1. Per the germline V gene, CDR1 is LNHDA and CDR2 is SQIVND (reference sequence). The trim removed 3 bases at V and 1 base at J, leaving 5 bases unmatched. This CDR3 region has 15 residues. The CDR3 region is CASSIRGSRNTEAFF. The DNA of the CDR3 is TGTGCCAGTAGTATCAGGGGGTCGAGGAACACTGAAGCTTTCTTT.

This clonotype was recorded many times. The chain is built from TRBV12-3 or TRBV12-4 and TRBJ1-2; D is undetermined. V was cut by 4 bases and J by 10 bases, with 13 bases left in between. CDR3 length: 12 residues. The CDR3 nucleotides read TGTGCCAGCAGTTCCCCGGACGGGCACTACACCTTC. Its protein product is CASSSPDGHYTF.

This clonotype was seen ten or more times. The chain employs TRBV2 and TRBJ2-7; D uncertain. The V gene lost 7 bases and the J gene lost 0 bases, with 19 bases spanning the gap. CDR1 SNHLY and CDR2 FYNNEI come from the germline V gene. The CDR3 is 16 amino acids. The CDR3 nucleotides are TGTGCCAGCATCCTCCCAACGGGTTCCCCCTCCTACGAGCAGTACTTC. Translation gives CASILPTGSPSYEQYF.

This clonotype has a handful of counts. This chain connects TRBV9 to TRBJ2-3; no reliable D call. Germline V CDR1 and CDR2: SGDLS, YYNGEE. The V gene lost 4 bases and the J gene lost 0 bases, with 12 bases spanning the gap. This CDR3 is 15 amino acids long. This CDR3 is CASSPRTSSTDTQYF. The CDR3 DNA reads as TGTGCCAGCAGCCCAAGGACCTCTAGCACAGATACGCAGTATTTT.

The table lists this clonotype with many counts. Here the CDR3 DNA reads TGTGCCAGTAGTATGGGACCGGGGGAGCTGTTTTTT. This gives the protein CASSMGPGELFF. This chain joins TRBV19 and TRBJ2-2, with D perhaps given as TRBD1 or TRBD2 (5 bases each). Germline CDR1 and CDR2: LNHDA and SQIVND (reference sequence). V lost 3 bases and J 8 bases, leaving 7 bases between the germline ends. The CDR3 covers 12 residues.

In this sample, this clonotype turned up a few times. The chain employs TRBV4-1 and TRBJ1-6; 7 positions agree with TRBD1. The CDR3 spans 14 residues. The J segment lost 9 bases and the V segment lost 3 bases, leaving 5 bases of the junction unmatched. Looked up from germline, CDR1 is MGHRA and CDR2 is YSYEKL. This CDR3 is CASSQGQTGSPLHF. In DNA form, the CDR3 reads TGCGCCAGCAGCCAGGGACAGACAGGTTCACCCCTCCACTTT.

This clonotype was observed at least ten times. The rearrangement joins TRBV19 to TRBJ1-5; 8 bases line up with TRBD1. J was trimmed by 4 bases and V by 1 base; bases with no gene match: 3. Per germline, CDR1 LNHDA and CDR2 SQIVND (reference sequence). The CDR3 sequence is 15 residues long. CDR3 nucleotide sequence: TGTGCCAGTAGTATAGGGGACAGGCGGAATCAGCCCCAGCATTTT. It translates to CASSIGDRRNQPQHF.

This clonotype was seen at least ten times. The rearrangement links TRBV6-1 to TRBJ2-3; no firm D call. CDR1 and CDR2 (germline): MNHNS, SASEGT. The CDR3 covers 12 residues. V lost 6 bases and J 5 bases, leaving 9 bases between the germline ends. CDR3 coding DNA: TGTGCCAGCAGGACGACTGGAGATACGCAGTATTTT. Its protein product is CASRTTGDTQYF.

This chain joins TRBV28 and TRBJ1-6; no definite D call. CDR1 is MDHEN, CDR2 SYDVKM, per germline. With 8 bases removed from V and 7 bases from J, the gap between germline ends came to 12 bases. The CDR3 length is 13 residues. The CDR3 here is CASLPGRNSPLHF. In DNA form, the CDR3 reads TGTGCCAGCCTCCCGGGAAGAAATTCACCCCTCCACTTT.

This clonotype has only a few counts. Here the CDR3 omits its conserved ending phenylalanine or tryptophan, so a read error is the likely source. This chain links TRBV19 with TRBJ2-5; tentatively, D is TRBD2 (7 bases). Per the germline V gene, CDR1 is LNHDA and CDR2 is SQIVND (reference sequence). This CDR3 is built from 14 residues. For the CDR3, the DNA is TGTGCCAGTAGAGCCCTGGGGGGGCAAGAGGCCCAGTACTAC. Translated, it gives CASRALGGQEAQYY.

Ten or more counts support this clonotype. V usage is TRBV7-2 and J usage is TRBJ2-5; no clear D gene. V lost 5 bases and J lost 2, with 9 bases in between. Germline CDR1 is SGHTA and CDR2 is FQGNSA. This CDR3 is built from 13 residues. CDR3 loop: CASSGQVQETQYF. The CDR3, as DNA: TGTGCCAGCAGCGGTCAAGTACAAGAGACCCAGTACTTC.

This clonotype showed up many times. The chain carries TRBV20-1 and TRBJ1-1; D possibly corresponds to TRBD1 (5 bases). The V gene's germline CDR1 is DFQATT and CDR2 SNEGSKA (reference sequence). V was shortened by 1 base and J by 0 bases, with 12 bases between the two germline ends. The CDR3 spans 15 residues. The DNA for the CDR3 is TGCAGTGCTAGAGGAGCAGGGCGCATGAACACTGAAGCTTTCTTT. It encodes CSARGAGRMNTEAFF.

This clonotype showed up many times. This rearrangement joins TRBV19 to TRBJ2-5; TRBD2 agrees at 13 bases. V gave up 6 bases and J gave up 5 bases; unmatched junction bases: 12. The germline gives CDR1 LNHDA, CDR2 SQIVND (reference sequence). The CDR3 length is 17 residues. The CDR3 coding sequence is TGTGCCAGTAGCCCCCGAGGAACTAGCGGGGGGGCTGAGACCCAGTACTTC. Its protein product is CASSPRGTSGGAETQYF.

This clonotype occurred many times. The chain joins TRBV20-1 to TRBJ1-2; no definite D call. Per the germline V gene, CDR1 is DFQATT and CDR2 is SNEGSKA (reference sequence). The V and J ends lost 2 bases and 8 bases respectively, with 15 bases between them. The CDR3 runs 13 residues. The CDR3 loop is CSARSTADRGYTF. CDR3 DNA sequence: TGCAGTGCTAGATCCACCGCGGACCGCGGCTACACCTTC.

The chain joins TRBV4-1 to TRBJ1-2; D ambiguous. This CDR3 region has 13 residues. V was shortened by 1 base and J by 7 bases, with 10 bases between the two germline ends. CDR1 and CDR2 (germline): MGHRA, YSYEKL. CDR3 nucleotide sequence: TGCGCCAGCAGCCAAGTTTTTCGCAGTGGCTACACCTTC. It yields the protein CASSQVFRSGYTF.

Many counts were recorded for this clonotype. The chain combines TRBV6-1 with TRBJ2-2; no reliable D call. Germline CDR1 MNHNS, CDR2 SASEGT. V lost 3 bases, J lost 0 bases, and 8 bases lay in between. The CDR3 totals 15 residues. The CDR3 DNA is TGTGCCAGCAGTGAGCGGCACTCGAACACCGGGGAGCTGTTTTTT. This codes for CASSERHSNTGELFF.

This clonotype has a count of ten or more. This rearrangement joins TRBV12-3 or TRBV12-4 to TRBJ1-2; TRBD1 is a possible D gene (6 bases). Trimming stripped 0 bases from V and 4 bases from J, with 9 bases between. This CDR3 has 14 amino acids. In nucleotides, the CDR3 is TGTGCCAGCAGTTTAGCCGGACAGAGCTATGGCTACACCTTC. It encodes CASSLAGQSYGYTF.